These 9 T cell receptor beta chains were sequenced from one sample in a study of cytomegalovirus exposure and HLA in healthy donors. The PCR employed 60 Vbeta primers together with 13 Jbeta primers. The repertoire was sequenced with immunoSEQ multiplex PCR; TCRdb's copy has only in-frame clones and lacks some. The table includes some 99,000 clones, roughly 79% detected once. The sample consisted of PBMCs. The receptors were gathered from a woman aged 25 to 39 in good health and CMV-seronegative.

The chain employs TRBV7-9 and TRBJ2-1; 15 bases map to TRBD2. CDR1 and CDR2 from the germline V gene are SEHNR and FQNEAQ (reference sequence). The CDR3 is 15 amino acids. The trim removed 4 bases at V and 15 bases at J, leaving 10 bases unmatched. CDR3 in DNA: TGTGCCAGCAGCTCCCAAGGGACTAGCGGGAGGAATACGTTCTTC. Encoded protein: CASSSQGTSGRNTFF.

The chain carries TRBV10-3 and TRBJ1-1; 7 nucleotides align to TRBD1. Germline V gene lookup returns CDR1 ENHRY and CDR2 SYGVKD. V lost 6 bases, J lost 0 bases, and 4 bases stayed unmatched. The CDR3 has 14 amino acids. The CDR3 DNA follows: TGTGCCATCAGAGGGACAGAAATGAACACTGAAGCTTTCTTT. Translation: CAIRGTEMNTEAFF.

The chain carries TRBV9 and TRBJ2-2; TRBD2 aligns across 9 bases. The germline V gene has CDR1 SGDLS and CDR2 YYNGEE. The V and J ends lost 2 bases and 8 bases, in that order; junction bases with no gene match: 7. The CDR3 is made up of 15 amino acids. The CDR3 is CASSVRSGRSGELFF. For the CDR3, the DNA is TGTGCCAGCAGCGTGCGGAGCGGGAGGTCGGGGGAGCTGTTTTTT.

V and J are TRBV19 and TRBJ2-7; TRBD1 matches at 9 bases. The CDR3 extends over 15 amino acids. Germline CDR1 and CDR2: LNHDA and SQIVND (reference sequence). J lost 3 bases, V lost 6 bases, and 9 bases had no gene match. The DNA for the CDR3 is TGTGCCAGTAGACAACAGGGGGCCTTTCTCTACGAGCAGTACTTC. Translation gives CASRQQGAFLYEQYF.

This chain uses TRBV30 with TRBJ1-2; D is perhaps TRBD1 (6 bases). Germline CDR1 GTSNPN, CDR2 SVGIG (reference sequence). V was shortened by 4 bases and J by 8 bases, with 11 bases between the two germline ends. The length of the CDR3 is 11 residues. CDR3 DNA: TGTGCCTGGACAGGGGCGGCAGGCTACACCTTC. It encodes CAWTGAAGYTF.

The chain employs TRBV29-1 and TRBJ2-1; perhaps TRBD2 as D (5 bases). V was trimmed by 3 bases and J by 9 bases, leaving 12 bases between them. The CDR3 has 12 amino acids. CDR1 and CDR2 (germline): SQVTM, ANQGSEA. The CDR3 loop is CSVEGGSVEQFF. The CDR3 DNA is TGCAGCGTTGAGGGTGGTAGCGTTGAGCAGTTCTTC.

J is TRBJ1-2 and V is TRBV2; 9 bases are a match to TRBD1. Per the germline V gene, CDR1 is SNHLY and CDR2 is FYNNEI. Trimming removed 8 bases from V and 7 bases from J; junction bases left unmatched: 11. The CDR3 has 14 residues. CDR3 bases: TGTGCCAGCGAAAGTACCGGGACAGGGACTGGCTACACCTTC. It encodes CASESTGTGTGYTF. The full variable domain, completed using reference TRBV2 and TRBJ1-2, is EPEVTQTPSHQVTQMGQEVILRCVPISNHLYFYWYRQILGQKVEFLVSFYNNEISEKSEIFDDQFSVERPDGSNFTLKIRSTKLEDSAMYFCASESTGTGTGYTFGSGTRLTVV.

The chain combines TRBV4-2 with TRBJ2-7; 12 bases fit TRBD2. V gave up 3 bases and J gave up 3 bases; unmatched junction bases: 3. Germline V gives CDR1 LGHNA, CDR2 YNFKEQ. This CDR3 contains 15 residues. CDR3 sequence reads: CASSHGTSGYYEQYF. The CDR3 bases are TGTGCCAGCAGCCACGGGACTAGCGGGTACTACGAGCAGTACTTC.

The count of this clone is one. The chain has TRBV21-1 and TRBJ2-7; TRBD2, as called in the table, went unchecked against the DNA. TRBV21-1 is termed a pseudogene. CDR3 length: 16 amino acids. CDR3 DNA: TGTGCCAGCAGCATGTTCTGGGCTAGCGGACCCTACGAGCAGTACTTC. It specifies CASSMFWASGPYEQYF.